This T cell receptor beta chain stems from a study of shared clonotypes between healthy human individuals. This CDR3 has 15 amino acids. CDR1 is MNHNY, CDR2 SVGAGI, per germline (reference sequence). Between the trimmed V and J ends, which lost 0 bases and 6 bases, there was a span of 14 bases. Profiling relied on immunoSEQ multiplex PCR, and the TCRdb table lists in-frame clones only, not all of them. The table has roughly 2 million clones, 85% to 95% seen once. This TCR was recovered from a man between 18 and 29 years old in good health. The chain joins TRBV6-6 to TRBJ1-2; TRBD1 is a possible D gene (5 bases). The source material was naive CD4+ T cells sorted from blood. Subset here: CD45RA+ positively selected. DNA for the CDR3: TGTGCCAGCAGTTACTCCCAGGGCCTGGTCGATGGCTACACCTTC. It specifies CASSYSQGLVDGYTF.